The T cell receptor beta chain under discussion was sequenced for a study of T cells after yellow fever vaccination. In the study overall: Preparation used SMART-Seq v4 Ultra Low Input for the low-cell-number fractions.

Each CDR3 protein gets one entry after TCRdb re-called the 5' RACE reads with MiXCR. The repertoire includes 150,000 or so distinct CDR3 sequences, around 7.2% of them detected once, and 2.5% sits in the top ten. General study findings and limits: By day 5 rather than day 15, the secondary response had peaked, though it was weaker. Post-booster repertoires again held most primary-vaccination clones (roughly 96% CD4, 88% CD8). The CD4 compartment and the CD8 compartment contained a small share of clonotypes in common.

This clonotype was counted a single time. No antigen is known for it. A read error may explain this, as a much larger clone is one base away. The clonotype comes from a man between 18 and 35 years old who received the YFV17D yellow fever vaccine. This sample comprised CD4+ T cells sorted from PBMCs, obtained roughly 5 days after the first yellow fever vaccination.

The CDR3 DNA sequence: TGCAGTGCTAGAGGGCAGCTGGCTATGAACACTGAAGCTTTCTTT. Amino acid sequence: CSARGQLAMNTEAFF. The chain carries TRBV20-1 and TRBJ1-1; D remains ambiguous. The germline V and J ends were trimmed by 1 base and 0 bases, with 12 bases remaining between them. CDR1 and CDR2 (germline): DFQATT, SNEGSKA (reference sequence). This CDR3 contains 15 residues.